This T cell receptor (beta chain) was sequenced for a study of T cell responses to AZD1222 COVID-19 vaccine. Study overall: Timing groups of about 4 and about 12 weeks for second doses were pooled.

The CDR3 is 15 residues long. V trimming: 5 bases; J trimming: 2 bases; junction bases outside the gene matches: 6. The germline V gene has CDR1 SEHNR and CDR2 FQNEAQ (reference sequence). A note on this clone: Its antigen is as yet unknown.

The study, taken as a whole, reports: Increases in Spike-specific TCR breadth and depth were seen after two AZD1222 doses. Most donors were white British and more were female, and clonal diversity was possibly underestimated. Vaccine-associated CD4 TCRs spanned spike, dominant at 160-218 and 743-854.

Repertoires were generated with immunoSEQ multiplex PCR, while TCRdb's copy carries only in-frame clones and drops some. The sample yields 80,000 or so clones, 87% seen once. This sequence was found in an adult in good health. This chain uses TRBV7-9 with TRBJ2-7; 10 bases match TRBD1. The material sequenced was peripheral blood, taken on day 0 of AZD1222 vaccination. CDR3 DNA: TGTGCCAGCAGCAAAACCGGGACAGGGGCCTACGAGCAGTACTTC. This sequence encodes CASSKTGTGAYEQYF. Together with reference TRBV7-9 and TRBJ2-7, the CDR3 gives the full variable domain: DTGVSQNPRHKITKRGQNVTFRCDPISEHNRLYWYRQTLGQGPEFLTYFQNEAQLEKSRLLSDRFSAERPKGSFSTLEIQRTEQGDSAMYLCASSKTGTGAYEQYFGPGTRLTVT.